Shown below are 20 T cell receptor beta chains from a single sample sequenced in a study of OX40 agonist ivuxolimab in advanced cancers. Libraries were prepared by immunoSEQ multiplex PCR; TCRdb keeps only in-frame clonotypes and omits some of them. The sample carries fewer than 90,000 clones, over 75% recorded once. Sequenced material: CD4+ or CD8+ T cells sorted from blood, taken in a trial of the OX40 agonist ivuxolimab. These receptors all come from an adult with an advanced solid tumor such as melanoma, head and neck, liver or kidney cancer.

This chain connects TRBV7-3 to TRBJ2-1; 7 positions match TRBD2. The CDR3 is 17 residues long. The germline gives CDR1 SGHTA, CDR2 FQGTGA. V was pared by 4 bases and J by 4 bases, with 13 bases of the junction left unmatched. The CDR3 DNA sequence: TGTGCCAGCAGCTCGGGAGAAGGGACTACCCTTTACAATGAGCAGTTCTTC. As protein: CASSSGEGTTLYNEQFF.

The chain recombines TRBV5-1 with TRBJ1-2; D is possibly TRBD1 (5 bases). The CDR3 loop spans 15 amino acids. Trimming took 4 bases from V and 2 from J, leaving 15 bases between them. Germline V CDR1 and CDR2: SGHRS, YFSETQ. CDR3 protein: CASSNDSQANYGYTF. CDR3 DNA: TGCGCCAGCAGCAATGACAGCCAAGCGAACTATGGCTACACCTTC.

This sequence joins TRBV19 and TRBJ2-1, with a weak D call TRBD2 (7 bases). CDR1 and CDR2 from the germline V gene are LNHDA and SQIVND (reference sequence). Trimming stripped 6 bases from V and 7 bases from J, with 19 bases between. This CDR3 spans 15 amino acids. The CDR3 is CASRRGAGVGNEQFF. Here the CDR3 DNA reads TGTGCCAGTAGACGGGGGGCGGGAGTGGGTAATGAGCAGTTCTTC.

This chain joins TRBV5-1 and TRBJ2-7; 11 positions agree with TRBD2. CDR1 is SGHRS and CDR2 is YFSETQ in the germline V gene. This CDR3 spans 15 amino acids. V shed 2 bases and J 3 bases; nucleotides not matched to a gene: 4. The CDR3 loop is CASSFWTSGFYEQYF. CDR3 nucleotide sequence: TGCGCCAGCAGCTTCTGGACTAGCGGGTTCTACGAGCAGTACTTC. The whole variable domain, remainder taken from reference TRBV5-1 and TRBJ2-7, is KAGVTQTPRYLIKTRGQQVTLSCSPISGHRSVSWYQQTPGQGLQFLFEYFSETQRNKGNFPGRFSGRQFSNSRSEMNVSTLELGDSALYLCASSFWTSGFYEQYFGPGTRLTVT.

This chain joins TRBV6-6 and TRBJ1-1; maybe TRBD1 (6 bases). V was cut by 0 bases and J by 6 bases, with 14 bases left in between. Per the germline V gene, CDR1 is MNHNY and CDR2 is SVGAGI (reference sequence). CDR3 length: 15 residues. The CDR3 sequence: CASSYSGALVAEAFF. DNA for the CDR3: TGTGCCAGCAGTTACTCGGGGGCGCTGGTGGCTGAAGCTTTCTTT.

The chain employs TRBV7-8 and TRBJ1-1, with a tentative D call TRBD1 (6 bases). The V end was cut by 3 bases, the J end by 1 base, with 6 bases between. The CDR3 consists of 13 residues. Germline V gives CDR1 SGHVS, CDR2 FQNEAQ. CDR3 protein: CASSLDRNTEAFF. CDR3 in DNA: TGTGCCAGCAGCTTGGACAGGAACACTGAAGCTTTCTTT.

This clone was counted a single time. V gene TRBV5-4 combines with J gene TRBJ1-2; TRBD1 matches at 8 bases. Trimming at V came to 4 bases and at J to 1 base, leaving 6 bases not matched to a gene. The V gene's germline CDR1 is SGHNT and CDR2 YYREEE (reference sequence). There are 15 residues in the CDR3. The CDR3 protein is CASSPPGQVNYGYTF. The CDR3 nucleotides read TGTGCCAGCAGCCCTCCGGGACAGGTTAACTATGGCTACACCTTC.

The gene calls are TRBV5-1 and TRBJ2-6, with D perhaps matching TRBD1 (6 bases). The CDR3 length is 16 residues. Between the trimmed V and J ends, which lost 0 bases and 2 bases, there was a span of 9 bases. Germline loops: CDR1 SGHRS, CDR2 YFSETQ. This CDR3 is CASSLAQGAGANVLTF. The CDR3 DNA follows: TGCGCCAGCAGCTTGGCACAGGGAGCTGGGGCCAACGTCCTGACTTTC.

V usage is TRBV5-8 and J usage is TRBJ2-1, with D tentatively TRBD2 (5 bases). The CDR3 is made up of 16 amino acids. Germline V CDR1 and CDR2: SGHTS, YDEGEE. V lost 3 bases and J 1 base, leaving 14 bases between the germline ends. The CDR3 DNA sequence: TGTGCCAGCAGCTCCTCGGACTTTTTTTCCTACAATGAGCAGTTCTTC. Its protein is CASSSSDFFSYNEQFF.

The chain employs TRBV28 and TRBJ1-3; D gene uncertain. Germline V gene sequence: CDR1 MDHEN, CDR2 SYDVKM. There are 11 residues in the CDR3. The V end was cut by 7 bases, the J end by 7 bases, with 8 bases between. The CDR3 coding sequence is TGTGCCAGCATCAGTGCTAACACCATATATTTT. Its translation is CASISANTIYF.

The CDR3, as DNA: TGTGCCAGCAGTTCTAGGGATAATTCACCCCTCCACTTT. It specifies CASSSRDNSPLHF. The chain combines TRBV6-5 with TRBJ1-6; D uncertain. The CDR3 is 13 amino acids. Germline V gene lookup returns CDR1 MNHEY and CDR2 SVGAGI. V shed 4 bases and J shed 5 bases, with 6 bases lying between them.

V gene TRBV11-2 combines with J gene TRBJ2-5; D remains unclear. The germline V and J ends were trimmed by 5 bases and 2 bases, with 15 bases remaining between them. CDR3 length equals 15 residues. CDR1 is SGHAT and CDR2 is FQNNGV in the germline V gene. The DNA of the CDR3 is TGTGCCAGCAGCCCCCAGCAGACACGACAAGAGACCCAGTACTTC. This encodes CASSPQQTRQETQYF. Filled out from reference TRBV11-2 and TRBJ2-5, the complete variable domain reads EAGVAQSPRYKIIEKRQSVAFWCNPISGHATLYWYQQILGQGPKLLIQFQNNGVVDDSQLPKDRFSAERLKGVDSTLKIQPAKLEDSAVYLCASSPQQTRQETQYFGPGTRLLVL.

V gene TRBV27 combines with J gene TRBJ1-2; D might be TRBD1 (5 bases). Per germline, CDR1 MNHEY and CDR2 SMNVEV (reference sequence). The CDR3 is 14 amino acids. Trimming pared 5 bases from V and 4 bases from J, leaving 14 bases between. The CDR3 nucleotides are TGTGCCAGCAGTCCTAAAGGGACGGGCTATGGCTACACCTTC. Its translation: CASSPKGTGYGYTF.

The gene calls are TRBV5-1 and TRBJ2-7; 7 bases fit TRBD1. The germline V gene encodes CDR1 SGHRS and CDR2 YFSETQ. Unmatched junction bases numbered 6, after V lost 4 bases and J lost 2 bases. The CDR3 contains 14 residues. The chain's CDR3 is CASSRGQRAYEQYF. The CDR3 bases are TGCGCCAGCAGCCGGGGACAGAGAGCCTACGAGCAGTACTTC.

This chain links TRBV7-2 with TRBJ2-2; TRBD2 is a possible D gene (6 bases). Trimming left V 5 bases short and J 1 base short, with 14 bases between. Per the germline V gene, CDR1 is SGHTA and CDR2 is FQGNSA. This CDR3 contains 16 residues. The CDR3 reads CASSATGTRNTGELFF. The DNA of the CDR3 is TGTGCCAGCAGCGCAACCGGGACTCGGAACACCGGGGAGCTGTTTTTT. The full variable domain, completed using reference TRBV7-2 and TRBJ2-2, is GAGVSQSPSNKVTEKGKDVELRCDPISGHTALYWYRQSLGQGLEFLIYFQGNSAPDKSGLPSDRFSAERTGGSVSTLTIQRTQQEDSAVYLCASSATGTRNTGELFFGEGSRLTVL.

The chain joins TRBV7-2 to TRBJ1-6; 8 bases are a match to TRBD1. Trimming removed 5 bases from V and 7 bases from J; junction bases left unmatched: 13. Germline V lookup: CDR1 SGHTA, CDR2 FQGNSA. This CDR3 has 17 amino acids. Here the CDR3 DNA reads TGTGCCAGCAGCCCACGACAGGGGTCTATCATAAATTCACCCCTCCACTTT. It is translated as CASSPRQGSIINSPLHF.

The rearrangement uses TRBV7-3 and TRBJ1-1, with D tentatively TRBD1 (5 bases). With 5 bases removed from V and 3 bases from J, the gap between germline ends came to 19 bases. CDR1 is SGHTA and CDR2 is FQGTGA in the germline V gene. This CDR3 region has 16 residues. CDR3 DNA sequence: TGTGCCAGCAGCCTCACACCCCCAGGGAGGCACACTGAAGCTTTCTTT. It specifies CASSLTPPGRHTEAFF.

The CDR3 nucleotides read TGTGCCAGCAGCCAAGATCAAAGCGGCCTATACAATGAGCAGTTCTTC. Protein product: CASSQDQSGLYNEQFF. The rearrangement links TRBV14 to TRBJ2-1, with D perhaps TRBD2 (5 bases). The V gene lost 0 bases and the J gene lost 4 bases, with 13 bases spanning the gap. The CDR3 runs to 16 residues. Per germline, CDR1 SGHDN and CDR2 FVKESK.

The rearrangement joins TRBV11-3 to TRBJ2-5; D possibly corresponds to TRBD1 (6 bases). V was cut by 1 base and J by 9 bases, with 18 bases left in between. There are 15 residues in the CDR3. Germline CDR1 is SGHNT and CDR2 is YENEEA. CDR3 region: CASSLGVQGKGAQYF. CDR3 nucleotide sequence: TGTGCCAGCAGCTTAGGGGTACAGGGTAAGGGGGCCCAGTACTTC.

The chain links TRBV2 to TRBJ2-3; 9 positions agree with TRBD2. CDR3 length equals 15 residues. Trimming cost V 3 bases and J 6 bases; bases outside gene matches: 7. CDR1 is SNHLY and CDR2 is FYNNEI in the germline V gene. The CDR3 loop is CASSDVAGVLDTQYF. The CDR3, as DNA: TGTGCCAGCAGTGATGTAGCGGGGGTGCTTGATACGCAGTATTTT. The complete variable domain, with remaining parts taken from reference TRBV2 and TRBJ2-3, reads EPEVTQTPSHQVTQMGQEVILRCVPISNHLYFYWYRQILGQKVEFLVSFYNNEISEKSEIFDDQFSVERPDGSNFTLKIRSTKLEDSAMYFCASSDVAGVLDTQYFGPGTRLTVL.